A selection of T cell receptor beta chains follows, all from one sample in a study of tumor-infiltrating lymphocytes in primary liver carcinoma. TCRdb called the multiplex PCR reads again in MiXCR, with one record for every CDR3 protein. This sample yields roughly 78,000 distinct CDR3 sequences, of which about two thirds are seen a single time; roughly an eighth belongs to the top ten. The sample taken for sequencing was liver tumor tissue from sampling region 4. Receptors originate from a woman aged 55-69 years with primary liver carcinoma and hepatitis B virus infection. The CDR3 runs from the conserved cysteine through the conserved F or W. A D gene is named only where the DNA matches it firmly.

CDR3aa: CVSSSRPRDWDNEQFF
j_gene: TRBJ2-1
v_gene: TRBV12-3/TRBV12-4
d_gene: NA

CDR3aa: CSVVALGLAAYEQYF
j_gene: TRBJ2-7
v_gene: TRBV29-1
d_gene: TRBD2

CDR3aa: CAGSEGLHEQYF
j_gene: TRBJ2-7
v_gene: TRBV28
d_gene: NA

CDR3aa: CASSCDSSGGYQETQYF
j_gene: TRBJ2-5
v_gene: TRBV6-5
d_gene: TRBD2

CDR3aa: CPSSHGTSGRAEETQYF
j_gene: TRBJ2-5
v_gene: TRBV12-3/TRBV12-4
d_gene: TRBD2

CDR3aa: CASSQSGAGVETHYF
j_gene: TRBJ2-5
v_gene: TRBV4-1
d_gene: TRBD2

CDR3aa: CSVEDSTGGGETQYF
j_gene: TRBJ2-5
v_gene: TRBV29-1
d_gene: TRBD1

CDR3aa: CASSQFESLPYEQYF
j_gene: TRBJ2-7
v_gene: TRBV14
d_gene: NA

CDR3aa: CASSLDPAGTHEQYF
j_gene: TRBJ2-7
v_gene: TRBV11-2
d_gene: NA

CDR3aa: CASSLAPLRGNTIYF
j_gene: TRBJ1-3
v_gene: TRBV28
d_gene: NA

CDR3aa: CSARGGSGDFQETRYF
j_gene: TRBJ2-5
v_gene: TRBV20-1
d_gene: NA

CDR3aa: CASSQVEGGRTGTQYF
j_gene: TRBJ2-3
v_gene: TRBV4-2
d_gene: TRBD2

CDR3aa: CASSPLSRLAIKGTDTQYF
j_gene: TRBJ2-3
v_gene: TRBV28
d_gene: TRBD2

CDR3aa: CASSPTGAGELFF
j_gene: TRBJ2-2
v_gene: TRBV5-4
d_gene: NA

CDR3aa: CASSYSPACSYEQFF
j_gene: TRBJ2-1
v_gene: TRBV6-5
d_gene: NA

CDR3aa: CASSGEMKEQPQHF
j_gene: TRBJ1-5
v_gene: TRBV6-6
d_gene: NA

CDR3aa: CATSDNRDSQETQYF
j_gene: TRBJ2-5
v_gene: TRBV24-1
d_gene: TRBD1

CDR3aa: CASRTGLNTEAFF
j_gene: TRBJ1-1
v_gene: TRBV12-3/TRBV12-4
d_gene: TRBD1

CDR3aa: CASSLDPSAGELFF
j_gene: TRBJ2-2
v_gene: TRBV28
d_gene: NA

CDR3aa: CAGNFRGTAVYEQYF
j_gene: TRBJ2-7
v_gene: TRBV5-6
d_gene: NA

CDR3aa: CANSQDFRGTSSYEQYF
j_gene: TRBJ2-7
v_gene: TRBV4-2
d_gene: NA

CDR3aa: CASSPQRASDTQYF
j_gene: TRBJ2-3
v_gene: TRBV7-9
d_gene: NA

CDR3aa: CSAAEDRGHSYGYTF
j_gene: TRBJ1-2
v_gene: TRBV20-1
d_gene: TRBD1

CDR3aa: CASSYAPTHQPQHF
j_gene: TRBJ1-5
v_gene: TRBV6-5
d_gene: NA

CDR3aa: CASRRARWPEAFF
j_gene: TRBJ1-1
v_gene: TRBV6-5
d_gene: NA

CDR3aa: CASSFEGLAKSIQYF
j_gene: TRBJ2-4
v_gene: TRBV11-2
d_gene: NA

CDR3aa: CASSLGMQETQYF
j_gene: TRBJ2-5
v_gene: TRBV7-3
d_gene: NA

CDR3aa: CSVGDTTITDTRYF
j_gene: TRBJ2-3
v_gene: TRBV29-1
d_gene: NA

CDR3aa: CGVADYGYTF
j_gene: TRBJ1-2
v_gene: TRBV29-1
d_gene: NA

CDR3aa: CASKRDSLYEQYF
j_gene: TRBJ2-7
v_gene: TRBV28
d_gene: NA

CDR3aa: CASSRRTGVTDTQYF
j_gene: TRBJ2-3
v_gene: TRBV28
d_gene: TRBD1

CDR3aa: CARNLRLRDRGGNTGELFF
j_gene: TRBJ2-2
v_gene: TRBV28
d_gene: TRBD1

CDR3aa: CASSFGPTGGPKNIQYF
j_gene: TRBJ2-4
v_gene: TRBV28
d_gene: TRBD1

CDR3aa: CASRKGGPNNGELFF
j_gene: TRBJ2-2
v_gene: TRBV4-1
d_gene: NA